One sample yielded the 28 T cell receptor beta chains listed below, sequenced in a study of human T cells and chemical hapten exposure. Indicated time point: patch test 1, 2 weeks after DPC sensitization. Stated treatment: therapeutic diphenylcyclopropenone sensitization with weekly scalp DPC. TCRdb called the RACE reads again in MiXCR, with one record for every CDR3 protein. The data hold about 360,000 distinct CDR3 sequences, with 5.5% to 8% observed a single time. The sample here was whole blood, taken in connection with sensitization to the hapten diphenylcyclopropenone (DPC). The receptors come from a woman aged 18-29 years with alopecia areata. Some clones in this sample may be carry-over from other donors' samples.

In its sample, this clonotype was seen many times. This chain connects TRBV2 to TRBJ2-7, with TRBD1 as a possible D gene (6 bases). V dropped 5 bases and J dropped 0 bases, with 14 bases sitting between them. This CDR3 is built from 15 residues. CDR1 is SNHLY and CDR2 is FYNNEI in the germline V gene. The CDR3 reads CASSPRQVRSYEQYF. CDR3 nucleotides: TGTGCCAGCAGTCCTCGACAGGTCCGCTCCTACGAGCAGTACTTC.

This clonotype was detected only a few times. This rearrangement joins TRBV7-9 to TRBJ2-7; unclear D gene. The CDR3 length is 12 residues. The germline gives CDR1 SEHNR, CDR2 FQNEAQ (reference sequence). The germline V and J ends were trimmed by 6 bases and 3 bases, with 9 bases remaining between them. CDR3 protein: CASSDGLYEQYF. The CDR3 coding sequence is TGTGCCAGCAGTGACGGCCTCTACGAGCAGTACTTC.

V and J are TRBV7-2 and TRBJ2-5; 9 nucleotides align to TRBD1. Trimming at V came to 6 bases and at J to 4 bases, leaving 6 bases not matched to a gene. Looked up from germline, CDR1 is SGHTA and CDR2 is FQGNSA. The CDR3 runs 14 residues. CDR3 loop: CASRDRDRAETQYF. The CDR3 region has the DNA TGTGCCAGCAGGGACCGGGACAGGGCAGAGACCCAGTACTTC.

The rearrangement links TRBV7-2 to TRBJ2-7; 7 nucleotides align to TRBD1. The germline V gene has CDR1 SGHTA and CDR2 FQGNSA. The ends lost 5 bases at V and 6 bases at J; junction bases unmatched: 7. The CDR3 spans 13 residues. The CDR3 loop reads CASSPRPGGEQYF. The CDR3 region has the DNA TGTGCCAGCAGCCCGAGGCCAGGGGGCGAGCAGTACTTC.

The chain recombines TRBV20-1 with TRBJ1-6, with D unresolved. The ends were cut back, 5 bases at V and 8 bases at J, with 13 bases in the middle. The CDR3 consists of 13 residues. Per germline, CDR1 DFQATT and CDR2 SNEGSKA (reference sequence). CDR3 residues: CSAPTTPDSPLHF. Written as DNA, the CDR3 is TGCAGTGCTCCAACGACTCCGGATTCACCCCTCCACTTT.

This clonotype was counted a few times. The CDR3 sequence is CASSYSGGLNQPQHF. The CDR3 DNA follows: TGTGCCAGCAGTTACTCCGGGGGTCTCAATCAGCCCCAGCATTTT. The chain has TRBV6-5 and TRBJ1-5; perhaps TRBD1 as D (5 bases). This CDR3 region has 15 residues. V lost 0 bases and J 3 bases, leaving 9 bases between the germline ends. Germline lookup yields CDR1 MNHEY and CDR2 SVGAGI.

This clonotype came up many times. The chain links TRBV12-3 or TRBV12-4 to TRBJ2-1, with 9 bases that match TRBD1. The V segment lost 5 bases and the J segment 4 bases; nucleotides outside the gene matches: 3. The CDR3 is made up of 14 amino acids. The CDR3 sequence is CASSHRGLYNEQFF. The CDR3 DNA is TGTGCCAGCAGTCACAGGGGGCTATACAATGAGCAGTTCTTC.

This clonotype was observed at least ten times. The genes are TRBV5-5 and TRBJ2-7; TRBD1 is a possible D gene (5 bases). This CDR3 has 15 amino acids. With 5 bases removed from V and 5 bases from J, the gap between germline ends came to 20 bases. From germline, CDR1 is SGHKS and CDR2 YYEKEE (reference sequence). The CDR3 DNA reads as TGTGCCAGCAGTCCCCCCGGCAGGGTATCCAACGAGCAGTACTTC. This encodes CASSPPGRVSNEQYF. Full variable domain (remainder filled in from reference TRBV5-5 and TRBJ2-7): DAGVTQSPTHLIKTRGQQVTLRCSPISGHKSVSWYQQVLGQGPQFIFQYYEKEERGRGNFPDRFSARQFPNYSSELNVNALLLGDSALYLCASSPPGRVSNEQYFGPGTRLTVT.

This clonotype came up a few times. The V and J genes are TRBV20-1 and TRBJ1-1; 9 positions agree with TRBD1. This CDR3 contains 13 residues. V lost 4 bases, J lost 6 bases, and 6 bases stayed unmatched. Germline-derived CDR1 and CDR2 are DFQATT and SNEGSKA (reference sequence). DNA for the CDR3: TGCAGTGCTATGGGACAGGGAGGAGCTGAAGCTTTCTTT. It encodes CSAMGQGGAEAFF.

There are many counts of this clonotype. The chain is built from TRBV27 and TRBJ2-1, with D maybe TRBD2 (6 bases). This CDR3 is 16 amino acids long. In germline, CDR1 is MNHEY, CDR2 SMNVEV (reference sequence). V lost 6 bases to trimming and J lost 9 bases, with 24 bases between them. CDR3 coding DNA: TGTGCCAGCAGCCTAATAGTCAGGACACGGAGGGCTGAGCAGTTCTTC. Its protein is CASSLIVRTRRAEQFF.

The sample holds many counts of this clonotype. The V and J genes are TRBV6-1 and TRBJ2-2; D is perhaps TRBD1 (5 bases). V gave up 1 base and J gave up 2 bases, with 8 bases separating them. CDR1 MNHNS and CDR2 SASEGT come from the germline V gene. The CDR3 spans 15 residues. CDR3 nucleotide sequence: TGTGCCAGCAGTGAAGGCAGGGTAAACACCGGGGAGCTGTTTTTT. Residues: CASSEGRVNTGELFF.

This clonotype was seen many times. The rearrangement links TRBV29-1 to TRBJ1-2, with D unclear. V was pared by 6 bases and J by 2 bases, with 16 bases between. Per the germline V gene, CDR1 is SQVTM and CDR2 is ANQGSEA. This CDR3 comprises 14 residues. CDR3 sequence reads: CSVASGQFNYGYTF. The CDR3 DNA sequence: TGCAGCGTCGCGTCAGGCCAATTCAACTATGGCTACACCTTC. Based on the CDR3 plus reference TRBV29-1 and TRBJ1-2, the full variable domain is SAVISQKPSRDICQRGTSLTIQCQVDSQVTMMFWYRQQPGQSLTLIATANQGSEATYESGFVIDKFPISRPNLTFSTLTVSNMSPEDSSIYLCSVASGQFNYGYTFGSGTRLTVV.

This clonotype was observed a few times. The chain recombines TRBV6-2 or TRBV6-3 with TRBJ2-7; 9 bases are a match to TRBD1. The junction had 10 bases not matched to a gene; V was cut back by 7 bases and J by 3 bases. This CDR3 is built from 15 residues. Germline CDR1 reads MNHEY; CDR2 reads SVGEGT. CDR3 sequence (DNA): TGTGCCAGCACCATAAGCGGGACAGGGTACTACGAGCAGTACTTC. It yields the protein CASTISGTGYYEQYF.

As DNA, the CDR3 is TGCGCCAGCAGCCGTGGGGACAGCCTTTCTGGAAACACCATATATTTT. This encodes CASSRGDSLSGNTIYF. The chain combines TRBV5-1 with TRBJ1-3; TRBD1 agrees at 7 bases. Germline lookup yields CDR1 SGHRS and CDR2 YFSETQ. V was pared by 4 bases and J by 1 base, with 8 bases of the junction left unmatched. The CDR3 length is 16 residues.

This clonotype was counted many times. This chain connects TRBV25-1 to TRBJ2-7, with D possibly being TRBD1 (6 bases). The CDR3 sequence is 16 residues long. Germline CDR1 is MGHDK and CDR2 is SYGVNS. Trimming left V 8 bases short and J 2 bases short, with 22 bases between. The CDR3 region is CASESEQGTHTYEQYF. For the CDR3, the DNA is TGTGCCAGCGAAAGCGAACAGGGAACCCATACCTACGAGCAGTACTTC.

This clonotype was observed a few times. The chain uses TRBV29-1 and TRBJ1-1; 10 bases line up with TRBD1. The germline V gene encodes CDR1 SQVTM and CDR2 ANQGSEA. CDR3 length equals 13 residues. The CDR3 loop is CTGVGQGDTEAFF. In DNA, the CDR3 is TGCACCGGGGTCGGACAGGGGGACACTGAAGCTTTCTTT.

There are many counts of this clonotype. This chain links TRBV7-3 with TRBJ1-1, with D possibly TRBD1 on 6 matching bases. Trimming left V 5 bases short and J 4 bases short, with 14 bases between. This CDR3 contains 14 residues. CDR1 is SGHTA, CDR2 FQGTGA, per germline. The DNA of the CDR3 is TGTGCCAGCAGCCCCCTGGGGGGGCGCACTGAAGCTTTCTTT. It yields the protein CASSPLGGRTEAFF.

This chain joins TRBV5-1 and TRBJ2-5, with D perhaps TRBD2 (5 bases). This CDR3 has 14 residues. From germline, CDR1 is SGHRS and CDR2 YFSETQ. V was pared by 1 base and J by 5 bases, with 12 bases between. The CDR3, as DNA: TGCGCCAGCAGCTTGATAGGTAGCGTGGAGACCCAGTACTTC. Translating it yields CASSLIGSVETQYF.

This clonotype was recorded a few times. The V and J genes are TRBV7-2 and TRBJ2-1, with 10 bases matching TRBD1. Trimming at V came to 0 bases and at J to 12 bases, leaving 8 bases not matched to a gene. Germline V gives CDR1 SGHTA, CDR2 FQGNSA. This CDR3 spans 15 amino acids. As DNA, the CDR3 is TGTGCCAGCAGCTTAGCCCCGGGACAGGGGATCGCGCAGTTCTTC. This translates into CASSLAPGQGIAQFF.

CDR3 nucleotides: TGTGCCAGCAGCGTAGGGGGACAGACCTACGAGCAGTACTTC. Amino acids: CASSVGGQTYEQYF. The chain uses TRBV9 and TRBJ2-7; 7 bases fit TRBD1. Germline CDR1 is SGDLS and CDR2 is YYNGEE. J gave up 2 bases and V 0 bases, and 2 bases lay outside the gene matches. The CDR3 is made up of 14 amino acids.

This clonotype was seen repeatedly, ten times or more. The chain links TRBV6-1 to TRBJ2-3; no reliable D call. The CDR3 sequence is 12 residues long. Trimming left V 2 bases short and J 3 bases short, with 3 bases between. CDR1 MNHNS and CDR2 SASEGT come from the germline V gene. CDR3 region: CASSELTDTQYF. For the CDR3, the DNA is TGTGCCAGCAGTGAATTGACAGATACGCAGTATTTT.

This clonotype was counted only a few times. V usage is TRBV10-3 and J usage is TRBJ2-5; 10 nucleotides agree with TRBD2. Per germline, CDR1 ENHRY and CDR2 SYGVKD. After removal of 8 bases from V and 7 bases from J, the junction contained 10 bases not matched to a gene. The CDR3 is 14 amino acids. CDR3 region: CAISSGGPHWTQYF. CDR3 sequence (DNA): TGTGCCATCTCTAGCGGGGGCCCCCATTGGACCCAGTACTTC.

This clonotype was recorded at least ten times. V gene TRBV7-9 combines with J gene TRBJ2-2; D ambiguous. Germline CDR1 and CDR2: SEHNR and FQNEAQ (reference sequence). The CDR3 has 15 residues. V lost 5 bases to trimming and J lost 4 bases, with 14 bases between them. The CDR3 nucleotides read TGTGCCAGCAGCCAACTGAGCCCGGGCACCGGGGAGCTGTTTTTT. Protein sequence: CASSQLSPGTGELFF.

This clonotype has at least ten counts. The chain has TRBV2 and TRBJ2-2; perhaps TRBD2 as D (6 bases). Trimming took 6 bases from V and 3 from J, leaving 17 bases between them. CDR3 length: 16 amino acids. Germline-derived CDR1 and CDR2 are SNHLY and FYNNEI. CDR3: CASSPDGGADTGELFF. CDR3 nucleotide sequence: TGTGCCAGCAGCCCGGACGGGGGAGCTGACACCGGGGAGCTGTTTTTT.

The J gene is TRBJ1-2, the V gene TRBV4-2; D not certain. There are 17 residues in the CDR3. Trimming took off 1 base at V and 1 base at J, with 16 bases between the two ends. Germline values: CDR1 LGHNA, CDR2 YNFKEQ. The CDR3 spells CASSQGVGGLINYGYTF. Here the CDR3 DNA reads TGTGCCAGCAGCCAAGGGGTTGGAGGCCTGATTAACTATGGCTACACCTTC.

This chain links TRBV7-8 with TRBJ1-6, with 7 bases identical to TRBD1. Trimming removed 7 bases from V and 0 bases from J; junction bases left unmatched: 9. The germline gives CDR1 SGHVS, CDR2 FQNEAQ. This CDR3 is built from 17 residues. CDR3 nucleotide sequence: TGTGCCAGCATCCGCGGGACAGCAATCTCCTATAATTCACCCCTCCACTTT. Amino acids: CASIRGTAISYNSPLHF.

The chain uses TRBV12-3 or TRBV12-4 and TRBJ1-2, with a weak D call TRBD1 (5 bases). The CDR3 spans 12 residues. The V gene lost 7 bases and the J gene lost 4 bases, with 10 bases spanning the gap. The CDR3 spells CASTSGLYGYTF. CDR3 DNA sequence: TGTGCCAGCACCTCGGGGCTCTATGGCTACACCTTC.

Many counts were recorded for this clonotype. V usage is TRBV20-1 and J usage is TRBJ2-3; no firm D call. CDR1 DFQATT and CDR2 SNEGSKA come from the germline V gene (reference sequence). V was cut by 6 bases and J by 0 bases, with 13 bases left in between. This CDR3 has 14 amino acids. CDR3 loop: CSAHARPSTDTQYF. As DNA, the CDR3 is TGCAGTGCCCATGCCAGGCCCAGCACAGATACGCAGTATTTT.